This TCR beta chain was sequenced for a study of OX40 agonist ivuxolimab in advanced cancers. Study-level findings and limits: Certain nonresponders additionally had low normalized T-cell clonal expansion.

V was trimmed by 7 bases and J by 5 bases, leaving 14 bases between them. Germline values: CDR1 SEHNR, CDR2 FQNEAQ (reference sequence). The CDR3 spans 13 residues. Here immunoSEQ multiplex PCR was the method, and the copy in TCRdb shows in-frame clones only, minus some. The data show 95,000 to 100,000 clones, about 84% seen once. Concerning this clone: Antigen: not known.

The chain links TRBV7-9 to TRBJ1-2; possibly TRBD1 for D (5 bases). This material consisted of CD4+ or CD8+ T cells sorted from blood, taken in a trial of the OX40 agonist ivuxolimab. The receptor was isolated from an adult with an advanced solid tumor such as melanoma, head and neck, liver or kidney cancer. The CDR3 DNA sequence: TGTGCCAGCAATGAGGGACCCTTTTATGGCTACACCTTC. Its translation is CASNEGPFYGYTF. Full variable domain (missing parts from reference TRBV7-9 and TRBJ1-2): DTGVSQNPRHKITKRGQNVTFRCDPISEHNRLYWYRQTLGQGPEFLTYFQNEAQLEKSRLLSDRFSAERPKGSFSTLEIQRTEQGDSAMYLCASNEGPFYGYTFGSGTRLTVV.